A single sample is the source of the 18 T cell receptor beta chains below, sequenced in a study of T cell responses to AZD1222 COVID-19 vaccine. Method: immunoSEQ multiplex PCR; TCRdb's copy keeps in-frame clones and lacks some. This sample has some 180,000 clones, with about nine tenths found just once. The sequencing used peripheral blood, collected 28 days after the second AZD1222 dose. These receptors all come from an adult who received the AZD1222 COVID-19 vaccine.

This clone was seen once. The V and J genes are TRBV30 and TRBJ2-1; 11 bases are a match to TRBD1. Germline CDR1 reads GTSNPN; CDR2 reads SVGIG (reference sequence). The CDR3 is 14 residues long. The ends lost 0 bases at V and 8 bases at J; junction bases unmatched: 3. CDR3 residues: CAWSVGQGADEQFF. The CDR3 region has the DNA TGTGCCTGGAGTGTCGGACAGGGGGCGGATGAGCAGTTCTTC.

Only one count was recorded for this clone. V and J are TRBV7-9 and TRBJ2-3, with TRBD2 as a possible D gene (5 bases). Germline CDR1 and CDR2: SEHNR and FQNEAQ (reference sequence). This CDR3 contains 13 residues. V was shortened by 6 bases and J by 5 bases, with 12 bases between the two germline ends. CDR3 in amino acids: CASSFNRGDTQYF. The CDR3, as DNA: TGTGCCAGCAGTTTTAATCGGGGAGATACGCAGTATTTT.

Turning to this clone: An end of the junction differs from the germline gene, which may be a read error. For the CDR3, the DNA is TGTGCCAGCAGCTACTTTGCCGGGACACAGAACACTGAAGCTTTCTTT. Amino acid sequence: CASSYFAGTQNTEAFF. This chain connects TRBV6-2 or TRBV6-3 to TRBJ1-1; D might be TRBD1 (6 bases). The germline V gene encodes CDR1 MNHEY and CDR2 SVGEGT. The CDR3 extends over 16 amino acids.

The CDR3 protein is CASKRGRNNSPLHF. For the CDR3, the DNA is TGCGCCAGCAAGCGGGGGCGGAATAATTCACCCCTCCACTTT. The rearrangement links TRBV10-2 to TRBJ1-6; D is perhaps TRBD1 (6 bases). The length of the CDR3 is 14 residues. The germline V gene has CDR1 WSHSY and CDR2 SAAADI. V was trimmed by 7 bases and J by 5 bases, leaving 12 bases between them.

The gene calls are TRBV19 and TRBJ2-5, with 9 bases matching TRBD2. The J segment lost 4 bases and the V segment lost 4 bases, leaving 10 bases of the junction unmatched. From germline, CDR1 is LNHDA and CDR2 SQIVND (reference sequence). The CDR3 is 16 residues long. DNA of the CDR3: TGTGCCAGTAGTAGGCGGGGGGGGAAGGGAGGAGAGACCCAGTACTTC. It yields the protein CASSRRGGKGGETQYF.

CDR3 coding DNA: TGCAGCGTCTTCGACAGGGGGGGGGAGCAGTTCTTC. It yields the protein CSVFDRGGEQFF. J is TRBJ2-1 and V is TRBV29-1; 9 nucleotides match TRBD1. Germline CDR1 is SQVTM and CDR2 is ANQGSEA. The ends lost 6 bases at V and 10 bases at J; junction bases unmatched: 7. This CDR3 is built from 12 residues.

The table lists this clone with a count of one. The chain carries TRBV30 and TRBJ1-5, with TRBD1 as a possible D gene (5 bases). Germline V gene lookup returns CDR1 GTSNPN and CDR2 SVGIG (reference sequence). Trimming stripped 1 base from V and 1 base from J, with 8 bases between. This CDR3 comprises 14 residues. In nucleotides, the CDR3 is TGTGCCTGGAGTGCGGGACGGAGCAATCAGCCCCAGCATTTT. It translates to CAWSAGRSNQPQHF.

J is TRBJ2-7 and V is TRBV6-2 or TRBV6-3, with D possibly TRBD2 on 5 matching bases. Germline V gives CDR1 MNHEY, CDR2 SVGEGT. The CDR3 has 12 residues. V was trimmed by 6 bases and J by 6 bases, leaving 12 bases between them. CDR3 residues: CASSLGVGEQYF. DNA for the CDR3: TGTGCCAGCAGCCTGGGAGTCGGCGAGCAGTACTTC.

J is TRBJ2-2 and V is TRBV2, with TRBD2 matching 7 bases. The V gene end was trimmed by 7 bases and the J gene end by 5 bases; junction bases not matched to a gene: 7. Germline V gene sequence: CDR1 SNHLY, CDR2 FYNNEI. This CDR3 is built from 14 residues. The CDR3 protein is CASNVGGATGELFF. The DNA of the CDR3 is TGTGCCAGCAACGTGGGAGGGGCGACCGGGGAGCTGTTTTTT.

V usage is TRBV27 and J usage is TRBJ2-5, with D possibly TRBD1 on 6 matching bases. The germline V and J ends were trimmed by 2 bases and 5 bases, with 15 bases remaining between them. The CDR3 is made up of 15 amino acids. Germline CDR1 and CDR2: MNHEY and SMNVEV (reference sequence). The DNA of the CDR3 is TGTGCCAGCAGTTTACCCGGACAGCCCGCGGAGACCCAGTACTTC. This translates into CASSLPGQPAETQYF.

The rearrangement links TRBV2 to TRBJ2-1; D not certain. The V gene's germline CDR1 is SNHLY and CDR2 FYNNEI. The V end was cut by 0 bases, the J end by 6 bases, with 18 bases between. The CDR3 has 17 amino acids. The CDR3 region is CASSEALLAAPVNEQFF. CDR3 in DNA: TGTGCCAGCAGTGAAGCGCTTCTTGCGGCACCGGTCAATGAGCAGTTCTTC.

The chain employs TRBV7-9 and TRBJ2-1, with TRBD2 identical over 12 bases. Germline CDR1 is SEHNR and CDR2 is FQNEAQ (reference sequence). V shed 7 bases, J shed 7 bases, and the junction held 8 bases outside the gene matches. This CDR3 is built from 15 residues. CDR3 bases: TGTGCCAGCACCATTCAAGGACTAGCGGGGAATGAGCAGTTCTTC. Translated, it gives CASTIQGLAGNEQFF. The full variable domain, its missing parts supplied by reference TRBV7-9 and TRBJ2-1, is DTGVSQNPRHKITKRGQNVTFRCDPISEHNRLYWYRQTLGQGPEFLTYFQNEAQLEKSRLLSDRFSAERPKGSFSTLEIQRTEQGDSAMYLCASTIQGLAGNEQFFGPGTRLTVL.

The chain joins TRBV4-1 to TRBJ1-5; D might be TRBD1 (5 bases). CDR3 size: 16 residues. The V end was cut by 0 bases, the J end by 6 bases, with 15 bases between. Germline CDR1 is MGHRA and CDR2 is YSYEKL. As DNA, the CDR3 is TGCGCCAGCAGCCAAGATTGGGGCCGTCGGAGTCAGCCCCAGCATTTT. It specifies CASSQDWGRRSQPQHF.

The chain is built from TRBV2 and TRBJ2-2; D might be TRBD1 or TRBD2, each matching 5 bases. Trimming shortened V by 11 bases and J by 0 bases, and 13 bases separated the two germline ends. The germline V gene has CDR1 SNHLY and CDR2 FYNNEI. This CDR3 has 14 residues. CDR3 amino acids: CARGEPANTGELFF. The DNA of the CDR3 is TGTGCCCGAGGGGAACCCGCGAACACCGGGGAGCTGTTTTTT.

The chain is built from TRBV7-9 and TRBJ1-2; D unresolved. The CDR3 contains 13 residues. In germline, CDR1 is SEHNR, CDR2 FQNEAQ (reference sequence). The V and J ends lost 3 bases and 5 bases respectively, with 10 bases between them. Here the CDR3 DNA reads TGTGCCAGCAGCTTGTACGAGAGGTATGGCTACACCTTC. Protein product: CASSLYERYGYTF.

For the CDR3, the DNA is TGTGCCAGCAGTCCCTCAGGGGGTTTCAATCAGCCCCAGCATTTT. Translating it yields CASSPSGGFNQPQHF. The gene calls are TRBV27 and TRBJ1-5, with 7 bases lining up with TRBD1. The CDR3 has 15 residues. CDR1 is MNHEY, CDR2 SMNVEV, per germline (reference sequence). The V segment lost 5 bases and the J segment 3 bases; nucleotides outside the gene matches: 7.

The rearrangement joins TRBV6-5 to TRBJ2-1; 8 bases match TRBD2. This CDR3 has 16 amino acids. The germline CDR1 and CDR2 sequences are MNHEY and SVGAGI. J lost 2 bases, V lost 2 bases, and 5 bases had no gene match. CDR3 nucleotide sequence: TGTGCCAGCAGTTACGGGGGCGGGGGGCCCTACAATGAGCAGTTCTTC. Translated: CASSYGGGGPYNEQFF.

This chain joins TRBV14 and TRBJ1-2; TRBD1 agrees at 7 bases. Germline trimming cut 4 bases from V and 4 bases from J; bases unmatched to any gene: 3. The CDR3 is 13 residues long. The germline gives CDR1 SGHDN, CDR2 FVKESK. The CDR3 nucleotides read TGTGCCAGCAGCCGTACAGGGGTCTATGGCTACACCTTC. Its translation is CASSRTGVYGYTF.